The 21 T cell receptor beta chains reported below all come from one sample, sequenced in a study of CD4 T cells in relation to SARS-CoV-2 and coronaviruses (dated by TCRdb to 2020 to 2022). Receptors were amplified or captured by the immunoSEQ multiplex PCR assay. Held by TCRdb, this immuneACCESS table contains in-frame sequences only and omits some clones. Under half of the omission traces to an unresolved V gene where checked; the cause of the rest is unknown. Within this sample are about 64,000 clones, with around 93% of them counted one time only. The top ten hold roughly 0.14% of the sample. CD4+ T cells from unexposed donors were collected before the COVID-19 pandemic (2011-2018). The sequenced material came from naive CD4+ T cells from PBMCs. The cell subset or site label on this specimen signifies: naive CD4+ T cells isolated by negative enrichment. The origin of the receptors is a human donor in good health.

The chain uses TRBV7-9 and TRBJ2-1; maybe TRBD2 (5 bases). Per the germline V gene, CDR1 is SEHNR and CDR2 is FQNEAQ (reference sequence). The CDR3 consists of 15 residues. V was clipped by 1 base and J by 4 bases, with 11 bases between them. DNA of the CDR3: TGTGCCAGCAGCTTAGGAGAGGGAAATTACAATGAGCAGTTCTTC. Protein: CASSLGEGNYNEQFF.

The V call is TRBV4-1, the J call TRBJ1-6; 7 bases are a match to TRBD1. In germline, CDR1 is MGHRA, CDR2 YSYEKL. CDR3 size: 17 residues. The V gene end was trimmed by 1 base and the J gene end by 7 bases; junction bases not matched to a gene: 10. CDR3 protein: CASSQGLLGQSNSPLHF. Written as DNA, the CDR3 is TGCGCCAGCAGCCAAGGTTTACTGGGACAGAGCAATTCACCCCTCCACTTT.

The chain couples TRBV3-1 (or the pseudogene TRBV3-2) to TRBJ2-1; 10 bases agree with TRBD2. This CDR3 region has 16 residues. V lost 0 bases, J lost 9 bases, and 8 bases stayed unmatched. Per germline, CDR1 LGHDT and CDR2 YNNKEL (reference sequence). CDR3 nucleotides: TGTGCCAGCAGCCAAGATTATTCTAGCGGGAGCGGTGAGCAGTTCTTC. As protein: CASSQDYSSGSGEQFF.

This clone was counted between two and nine times. V is TRBV4-1 and J is TRBJ1-2; D is unresolved. Trimming cost V 4 bases and J 1 base, with 13 bases left between them. This CDR3 comprises 15 residues. The V gene's germline CDR1 is MGHRA and CDR2 YSYEKL. The CDR3 region has the DNA TGCGCCAGCAGCCTCGCGTACAGAGATAACTATGGCTACACCTTC. Encoded protein: CASSLAYRDNYGYTF.

The genes are TRBV28 and TRBJ1-4; TRBD1 might be the D (6 bases). V was trimmed by 6 bases and J by 10 bases, leaving 18 bases between them. The CDR3 is 14 residues long. Germline V CDR1 and CDR2: MDHEN, SYDVKM. CDR3 DNA: TGTGCCAGCAGCCAAGGCGGGGGCGGCGTAAAACTGTTTTTT. Encoded protein: CASSQGGGGVKLFF.

The chain is built from TRBV5-8 and TRBJ2-5; 9 bases are shared with TRBD2. CDR1 and CDR2 from the germline V gene are SGHTS and YDEGEE. The CDR3 is 16 amino acids. Trimming at V came to 0 bases and at J to 0 bases, leaving 3 bases not matched to a gene. DNA of the CDR3: TGTGCCAGCAGCTTGGGGCTAGCGGGATACCAAGAGACCCAGTACTTC. It encodes CASSLGLAGYQETQYF.

The chain combines TRBV24-1 with TRBJ1-4; D is uncertain. Between the trimmed V and J ends, which lost 4 bases and 7 bases, there was a span of 15 bases. CDR1 is KGHDR, CDR2 SFDVKD, per germline. This CDR3 has 15 residues. The CDR3 sequence: CATSDTRVGGEKLFF. Written as DNA, the CDR3 is TGTGCCACCAGTGACACGAGGGTCGGAGGTGAAAAACTGTTTTTT.

V usage is TRBV5-1 and J usage is TRBJ2-1, with 9 bases matching TRBD2. CDR3 length: 15 residues. Trimming at V came to 7 bases and at J to 12 bases, leaving 17 bases not matched to a gene. Germline CDR1 is SGHRS and CDR2 is YFSETQ. CDR3 sequence: CASRQGGRAPEGQFF. The CDR3 DNA reads TGCGCCAGCCGGCAAGGCGGGAGGGCCCCCGAAGGGCAGTTCTTC. The full variable domain, its missing parts supplied by reference TRBV5-1 and TRBJ2-1, is KAGVTQTPRYLIKTRGQQVTLSCSPISGHRSVSWYQQTPGQGLQFLFEYFSETQRNKGNFPGRFSGRQFSNSRSEMNVSTLELGDSALYLCASRQGGRAPEGQFFGPGTRLTVL.

The chain recombines TRBV7-9 with TRBJ1-1, with TRBD1 identical over 7 bases. Germline lookup yields CDR1 SEHNR and CDR2 FQNEAQ (reference sequence). The CDR3 loop spans 15 amino acids. V trimming: 5 bases; J trimming: 5 bases; junction bases outside the gene matches: 11. The DNA for the CDR3 is TGTGCCAGCAGCCGACCTCGGACAGGCAGGACTGAAGCTTTCTTT. Encoded protein: CASSRPRTGRTEAFF.

This chain links TRBV5-1 with TRBJ2-5; D may be TRBD1 (5 bases). CDR3 length: 15 residues. CDR1 SGHRS and CDR2 YFSETQ come from the germline V gene. V was shortened by 0 bases and J by 5 bases, with 14 bases between the two germline ends. The CDR3 is CASSLAAGKGETQYF. The CDR3 region has the DNA TGCGCCAGCAGCTTGGCGGCAGGGAAGGGGGAGACCCAGTACTTC.

To note about this clone: The same CDR3 can be traced to other DNA sequences in this sample. The rearrangement links TRBV7-9 to TRBJ2-1, with 8 bases fitting TRBD2. This CDR3 region has 17 residues. Germline lookup yields CDR1 SEHNR and CDR2 FQNEAQ (reference sequence). V was pared by 3 bases and J by 0 bases, with 7 bases of the junction left unmatched. CDR3: CASSFPVAGPSYNEQFF. CDR3 bases: TGTGCCAGCAGCTTCCCCGTAGCGGGACCCTCCTACAATGAGCAGTTCTTC. Together with reference TRBV7-9 and TRBJ2-1, the CDR3 gives the full variable domain: DTGVSQNPRHKITKRGQNVTFRCDPISEHNRLYWYRQTLGQGPEFLTYFQNEAQLEKSRLLSDRFSAERPKGSFSTLEIQRTEQGDSAMYLCASSFPVAGPSYNEQFFGPGTRLTVL.

The V call is TRBV11-2, the J call TRBJ2-1, with 10 bases lining up with TRBD2. The CDR3 runs 15 residues. Unmatched junction bases numbered 8, after V lost 5 bases and J lost 7 bases. Germline CDR1 reads SGHAT; CDR2 reads FQNNGV. CDR3 nucleotide sequence: TGTGCCAGCAGCCGCGGACTAGCGGCACTAAATGAGCAGTTCTTC. This sequence encodes CASSRGLAALNEQFF. Full variable domain (missing parts from reference TRBV11-2 and TRBJ2-1): EAGVAQSPRYKIIEKRQSVAFWCNPISGHATLYWYQQILGQGPKLLIQFQNNGVVDDSQLPKDRFSAERLKGVDSTLKIQPAKLEDSAVYLCASSRGLAALNEQFFGPGTRLTVL.

The chain recombines TRBV12-3 or TRBV12-4 with TRBJ2-2; TRBD1 matches at 8 bases. The CDR3 spans 13 residues. V dropped 7 bases and J dropped 9; count of bases not matched to a gene: 7. The DNA of the CDR3 is TGTGCCAGCACCGACAGGGGTGATCGGGAGCTGTTTTTT. Its translation: CASTDRGDRELFF.

This chain links TRBV18 with TRBJ2-3, with TRBD2 identical over 7 bases. Germline V gene data show CDR1 as KGHSH and CDR2 as LQKENI. The V and J ends lost 3 bases and 1 base, in that order; junction bases with no gene match: 4. The CDR3 spans 15 residues. The DNA for the CDR3 is TGTGCCAGCTCACCTAAACGGGAGGGCACAGATACGCAGTATTTT. Amino acid sequence: CASSPKREGTDTQYF.

The chain carries TRBV14 and TRBJ2-3, with 14 bases aligning to TRBD2. Germline V CDR1 and CDR2: SGHDN, FVKESK. The junction had 4 bases not matched to a gene; V was cut back by 3 bases and J by 5 bases. The CDR3 is made up of 16 amino acids. The CDR3 reads CASSQGTSGSGDTQYF. The CDR3, as DNA: TGTGCCAGCAGCCAGGGGACTAGCGGGAGTGGAGATACGCAGTATTTT.

V usage is TRBV5-8 and J usage is TRBJ1-1, with 7 bases fitting TRBD1. CDR1 is SGHTS, CDR2 YDEGEE, per germline. CDR3 length: 14 residues. The trim removed 4 bases at V and 4 bases at J, leaving 7 bases unmatched. The CDR3 DNA sequence: TGTGCCAGCAGCAACAGGGGTTTGGTCACTGAAGCTTTCTTT. Amino acids: CASSNRGLVTEAFF.

This rearrangement joins TRBV10-1 to TRBJ2-2; no clear D. The V gene lost 3 bases and the J gene lost 5 bases, with 7 bases spanning the gap. Germline CDR1 and CDR2: WNHNN and SYGVQD (reference sequence). The CDR3 covers 13 residues. CDR3 DNA sequence: TGCGCCAGCAGTGAATGGCTGACCGGGGAGCTGTTTTTT. Translating gives CASSEWLTGELFF.

The table lists this clone with a count of one. This chain connects TRBV24-1 to TRBJ1-5; D is possibly TRBD1 (6 bases). Trimming stripped 4 bases from V and 9 bases from J, with 24 bases between. The CDR3 runs 17 residues. Germline V gene lookup returns CDR1 KGHDR and CDR2 SFDVKD. CDR3 region: CATSEPPRTGSGWPQHF. The CDR3, as DNA: TGTGCCACCAGTGAACCTCCCCGCACAGGGTCGGGTTGGCCCCAGCATTTT.

The rearrangement links TRBV25-1 to TRBJ1-1; 10 nucleotides match TRBD1. V trimming: 3 bases; J trimming: 0 bases; junction bases outside the gene matches: 7. The CDR3 runs to 17 residues. In germline, CDR1 is MGHDK, CDR2 SYGVNS. CDR3 DNA sequence: TGTGCCAGCAGTGATCGGGACAGGGGACTGATGAACACTGAAGCTTTCTTT. Protein sequence: CASSDRDRGLMNTEAFF.

The chain employs TRBV11-3 and TRBJ1-1; D is unresolved. Trimming stripped 2 bases from V and 0 bases from J, with 4 bases between. The CDR3 totals 13 residues. CDR1 and CDR2 (germline): SGHNT, YENEEA. CDR3 loop: CASSLTVNTEAFF. As DNA, the CDR3 is TGTGCCAGCAGCTTAACAGTGAACACTGAAGCTTTCTTT.

The chain employs TRBV9 and TRBJ2-3; D is undetermined. Per the germline V gene, CDR1 is SGDLS and CDR2 is YYNGEE. The CDR3 contains 14 residues. V lost 0 bases, J lost 4 bases, and 9 bases lay in between. The CDR3 protein is CASSVEHFADTQYF. In nucleotides, the CDR3 is TGTGCCAGCAGCGTAGAGCACTTTGCAGATACGCAGTATTTT.